Listed here are 23 T cell receptor beta chains from one sample, sequenced in a study of T cell changes during pregnancy in multiple sclerosis. Using immunoSEQ multiplex PCR, the repertoire was profiled, and TCRdb retains in-frame clones only, with some absent. The repertoire includes fewer than 45,000 clones, approximately 92% of them detected once, and roughly 0.69% sits in the top ten. The sample in question was CD4+ T cells from peripheral blood mononuclear cells, obtained in the first trimester of pregnancy. These receptors came from a female donor with multiple sclerosis, enrolled in a pregnancy study.

The chain couples TRBV7-6 to TRBJ2-3; 9 positions match TRBD1. V was clipped by 1 base and J by 2 bases; unmatched bases: 4. CDR1 SGHVS and CDR2 FNYEAQ come from the germline V gene. The CDR3 loop spans 16 amino acids. CDR3 coding DNA: TGTGCCAGCAGCTTAGGTGGGACAGGGAACACAGATACGCAGTATTTT. As protein: CASSLGGTGNTDTQYF.

J is TRBJ2-3 and V is TRBV19, with TRBD1 matching 9 bases. The V gene's germline CDR1 is LNHDA and CDR2 SQIVND (reference sequence). V lost 5 bases and J lost 4; bases outside the gene matches: 7. The CDR3 consists of 15 residues. CDR3: CASSSTGTGSDTQYF. The CDR3, as DNA: TGTGCCAGTAGTTCAACCGGGACAGGGTCAGATACGCAGTATTTT.

The J gene is TRBJ2-5, the V gene TRBV29-1, with 10 bases identical to TRBD1. The CDR3 has 13 residues. Germline V gene data show CDR1 as SQVTM and CDR2 as ANQGSEA. The trim removed 7 bases at V and 5 bases at J, leaving 7 bases unmatched. The CDR3 loop reads CSARQGARETQYF. The CDR3 coding sequence is TGCAGCGCCCGACAGGGGGCGCGGGAGACCCAGTACTTC.

The chain combines TRBV5-5 with TRBJ2-2; D may be TRBD1 (6 bases). Germline V CDR1 and CDR2: SGHKS, YYEKEE (reference sequence). V was cut by 3 bases and J by 2 bases, with 17 bases left in between. The CDR3 is 17 residues long. CDR3 protein: CASSWDTGTTNTGELFF. Here the CDR3 DNA reads TGTGCCAGCAGCTGGGATACAGGGACGACAAACACCGGGGAGCTGTTTTTT.

This chain connects TRBV30 to TRBJ2-5; D is unresolved. V was cut by 1 base and J by 2 bases, with 2 bases left in between. The CDR3 spans 11 residues. Germline values: CDR1 GTSNPN, CDR2 SVGIG (reference sequence). For the CDR3, the DNA is TGTGCCTGGAGTGCACAAGAGACCCAGTACTTC. It translates to CAWSAQETQYF.

The J gene is TRBJ2-7, the V gene TRBV11-2, with D possibly TRBD2 on 6 matching bases. Germline CDR1 and CDR2: SGHAT and FQNNGV. The CDR3 is 17 residues long. The V end lost 1 base, the J end lost 1 base, and 17 bases lay between the germline ends. CDR3 DNA sequence: TGTGCCAGCAGCTTAGGCCCTGGAGGGCTCCTATCCTACGAGCAGTACTTC. Translating it yields CASSLGPGGLLSYEQYF.

The chain combines TRBV11-2 with TRBJ2-7; TRBD1 is a possible D gene (6 bases). Trimming took off 4 bases at V and 6 bases at J, with 13 bases between the two ends. The CDR3 is 13 amino acids. CDR1 and CDR2 from the germline V gene are SGHAT and FQNNGV. The CDR3 is CASSSGHISEQYF. The DNA of the CDR3 is TGTGCCAGCAGCTCGGGACATATATCCGAGCAGTACTTC. The full variable domain, its missing parts supplied by reference TRBV11-2 and TRBJ2-7, is EAGVAQSPRYKIIEKRQSVAFWCNPISGHATLYWYQQILGQGPKLLIQFQNNGVVDDSQLPKDRFSAERLKGVDSTLKIQPAKLEDSAVYLCASSSGHISEQYFGPGTRLTVT.

The gene calls are TRBV7-6 and TRBJ1-1; 7 nucleotides align to TRBD1. This CDR3 has 14 amino acids. Germline lookup yields CDR1 SGHVS and CDR2 FNYEAQ. With 5 bases clipped from V and 4 bases from J, the junction kept 7 bases outside the gene matches. For the CDR3, the DNA is TGTGCCAGCAGCCCAGGTCACAGGGGCACTGAAGCTTTCTTT. Its protein is CASSPGHRGTEAFF.

This clone has only a few counts. The genes are TRBV2 and TRBJ1-2; no clear D gene. From germline, CDR1 is SNHLY and CDR2 FYNNEI. The CDR3 is made up of 13 amino acids. V was shortened by 0 bases and J by 5 bases, with 7 bases between the two germline ends. The CDR3 nucleotides are TGTGCCAGCAGTGAAGCGCTTAGATATGGCTACACCTTC. Encoded protein: CASSEALRYGYTF.

The gene calls are TRBV6-6 and TRBJ2-3; possibly TRBD2 for D (6 bases). The germline V and J ends were trimmed by 5 bases and 2 bases, with 17 bases remaining between them. Germline values: CDR1 MNHNY, CDR2 SVGAGI (reference sequence). CDR3 length: 16 residues. Here the CDR3 DNA reads TGTGCCAGCAGTACTCCTGGGGGGTCAAACACAGATACGCAGTATTTT. Residues: CASSTPGGSNTDTQYF.

V gene TRBV11-3 combines with J gene TRBJ2-4; D is unclear. Trimming removed 4 bases from V and 9 bases from J, with 13 bases in between. This CDR3 comprises 13 residues. The germline V gene encodes CDR1 SGHNT and CDR2 YENEEA. The CDR3 protein is CASSSLSESIQYF. In DNA form, the CDR3 reads TGTGCCAGCAGCTCCCTATCGGAGAGCATTCAGTACTTC.

The genes are TRBV6-5 and TRBJ2-1, with D perhaps matching TRBD2 (6 bases). The germline V and J ends were trimmed by 8 bases and 7 bases, with 15 bases remaining between them. CDR1 MNHEY and CDR2 SVGAGI come from the germline V gene. The CDR3 sequence is 13 residues long. CDR3 loop: CASGNGLLNEQFF. CDR3 in DNA: TGTGCCAGCGGAAACGGACTATTAAATGAGCAGTTCTTC.

This chain links TRBV28 with TRBJ1-5; a possible D gene is TRBD1 (6 bases). CDR1 is MDHEN and CDR2 is SYDVKM in the germline V gene. This CDR3 spans 15 amino acids. V lost 6 bases to trimming and J lost 1 base, with 13 bases between them. The chain's CDR3 is CASSSDRRSNQPQHF. The CDR3 DNA reads TGTGCCAGCAGCTCCGACAGGCGAAGCAATCAGCCCCAGCATTTT.

CDR3 residues: CASSPISGRYNEQFF. Written as DNA, the CDR3 is TGTGCCAGCAGCCCCATTAGCGGGAGGTATAATGAGCAGTTCTTC. This chain uses TRBV11-1 with TRBJ2-1; TRBD2 matches 10 bases. The germline V gene encodes CDR1 SGHAT and CDR2 FQDESV (reference sequence). CDR3 size: 15 residues. Trimming cost V 5 bases and J 7 bases; bases outside gene matches: 8.

Concerning this clone: In the same sample, other DNA sequences code for this CDR3. The chain combines TRBV27 with TRBJ2-3; TRBD2 might be the D (5 bases). The ends were cut back, 1 base at V and 0 bases at J, with 8 bases in the middle. There are 15 residues in the CDR3. Per germline, CDR1 MNHEY and CDR2 SMNVEV (reference sequence). The CDR3 sequence is CASSLLGASTDTQYF. DNA of the CDR3: TGTGCCAGCAGTTTATTGGGAGCTAGCACAGATACGCAGTATTTT.

The chain carries TRBV30 and TRBJ2-7, with D perhaps matching TRBD2 (5 bases). Trimming took 3 bases from V and 3 from J, leaving 18 bases between them. Germline V CDR1 and CDR2: GTSNPN, SVGIG (reference sequence). The CDR3 is 15 residues long. In DNA form, the CDR3 reads TGTGCCTGGAGCGCCGGGATCCCCCGGGTCTACGAGCAGTACTTC. This translates into CAWSAGIPRVYEQYF.

The V call is TRBV19, the J call TRBJ2-5; perhaps TRBD1 as D (5 bases). The CDR3 length is 14 residues. Germline V gene sequence: CDR1 LNHDA, CDR2 SQIVND (reference sequence). V was clipped by 3 bases and J by 3 bases, with 11 bases between them. The CDR3 here is CASSIFGREETQYF. The CDR3, as DNA: TGTGCCAGTAGTATTTTCGGCAGGGAAGAGACCCAGTACTTC.

V usage is TRBV28 and J usage is TRBJ2-7; unclear D gene. Germline CDR1 is MDHEN and CDR2 is SYDVKM. Trimming stripped 6 bases from V and 1 base from J, with 13 bases between. The CDR3 contains 14 residues. The CDR3 is CASSLGSASYEQYF. The CDR3 DNA reads as TGTGCCAGCAGCTTAGGAAGCGCGTCCTACGAGCAGTACTTC.

The gene calls are TRBV18 and TRBJ1-1, with TRBD1 matching over 7 bases. The germline V gene encodes CDR1 KGHSH and CDR2 LQKENI. This CDR3 has 15 amino acids. J lost 4 bases, V lost 1 base, and 6 bases had no gene match. The CDR3, as DNA: TGTGCCAGCTCACCACGAACGACAGGGAGCACTGAAGCTTTCTTT. Translation gives CASSPRTTGSTEAFF. The entire variable domain, with the rest obtained from reference TRBV18 and TRBJ1-1, is as follows: NAGVMQNPRHLVRRRGQEARLRCSPMKGHSHVYWYRQLPEEGLKFMVYLQKENIIDESGMPKERFSAEFPKEGPSILRIQQVVRGDSAAYFCASSPRTTGSTEAFFGQGTRLTVV.

CDR3 in amino acids: CASGSGTGHINEQFF. DNA for the CDR3: TGTGCCAGCGGATCCGGGACAGGCCATATCAATGAGCAGTTCTTC. The rearrangement links TRBV9 to TRBJ2-1; 8 bases agree with TRBD1. Germline V gives CDR1 SGDLS, CDR2 YYNGEE. V dropped 7 bases and J dropped 6; count of bases not matched to a gene: 12. This CDR3 contains 15 residues.

The chain combines TRBV30 with TRBJ2-2; no clear D. Trimming removed 2 bases at V and 2 bases at J, with 3 bases between. CDR1 is GTSNPN, CDR2 SVGIG, per germline (reference sequence). The CDR3 consists of 12 residues. In nucleotides, the CDR3 is TGTGCCTGGAGTCCTAACACCGGGGAGCTGTTTTTT. This sequence encodes CAWSPNTGELFF.

This chain connects TRBV9 to TRBJ2-7, with 8 nucleotides matching TRBD1. The germline V gene has CDR1 SGDLS and CDR2 YYNGEE. V was pared by 0 bases and J by 0 bases, with 5 bases of the junction left unmatched. The CDR3 is 16 amino acids. CDR3 in amino acids: CASSVGSGGSSYEQYF. CDR3 sequence (DNA): TGTGCCAGCAGCGTAGGTTCAGGGGGCTCCTCCTACGAGCAGTACTTC. The full variable domain, rest sourced from reference TRBV9 and TRBJ2-7, is DSGVTQTPKHLITATGQRVTLRCSPRSGDLSVYWYQQSLDQGLQFLIQYYNGEERAKGNILERFSAQQFPDLHSELNLSSLELGDSALYFCASSVGSGGSSYEQYFGPGTRLTVT.

The chain joins TRBV9 to TRBJ2-2; D gene ambiguous. The CDR3 covers 13 residues. CDR1 is SGDLS, CDR2 YYNGEE, per germline. V dropped 4 bases and J dropped 4 bases, with 8 bases sitting between them. CDR3 coding DNA: TGTGCCAGCAGCCCCCCGAGCACCGGGGAGCTGTTTTTT. It translates to CASSPPSTGELFF.